Listed below are T cell receptor beta chains from one sample, sequenced in a study of molecular identifiers for immune sequencing clone quantification. TCRdb reanalysed the PCR reads using MiXCR and keeps one entry per CDR3 protein. The sample contains 97,000 or so distinct CDR3 sequences, under 40% of which appear only once. Sequencing was carried out using naive CD8+ T cells from blood, with Jurkat cell RNA spiked in. The receptor source for this set is a human donor in good health. Some libraries in this study had Jurkat cell RNA spiked in. Each CDR3 is given with its conserved first and last residue. D genes are given only for firm matches. Some rows have no size entry. The others give once, few or many, or a class for an expanded clone.

TRBD1	many	TRBV29-1	TRBJ1-1	13	TGCAGCGCGCGGGACAGGGAAAACACTGAAGCTTTCTTT	CSARDRENTEAFF
TRBD2	few	TRBV27	TRBJ2-2	14	TGTGCCAGCAGCTTCCCCCCGGGAGGCGGGGAGCTGTTTTTT	CASSFPPGGGELFF
.	.	TRBV29-1	TRBJ2-2	12	TGCAGCGCGCCCAGGGACACCGGGGAGCTGTTTTTT	CSAPRDTGELFF
TRBD1	many	TRBV5-1	TRBJ2-7	14	TGCGCCAGCAGCTATACGGGACAGCCCTACGAGCAGTACTTC	CASSYTGQPYEQYF
.	.	TRBV5-6	TRBJ2-1	13	TGTGCCAGCAGCTTACAGCCCTACAATGAGCAGCTCTTC	CASSLQPYNEQLF
.	many	TRBV19	TRBJ2-7	15	TGTGCCAGTAGTAAACAGACAGACTTGTTGAGGGAGCAGTACTTC	CASSKQTDLLREQYF
.	many	TRBV29-1	TRBJ2-7	12	TGCAGCGTCCCAGGGTTAGGATCCGAGCAGTACTTC	CSVPGLGSEQYF
.	many	TRBV20-1	TRBJ2-7	13	TGCAGTGCCACTCGCACAGAGACCTACGAGCAGTACTTC	CSATRTETYEQYF
TRBD1	.	TRBV19	TRBJ1-4	13	TGTGCCACCCTCGACAGGGTTAATGAAAAACTGTTTTTT	CATLDRVNEKLFF
TRBD1	many	TRBV13	TRBJ2-7	14	TGTGCCAGCAGCCCGGACAGGGAGTTTACCCCCGGTTACTTC	CASSPDREFTPGYF
.	many	TRBV29-1	TRBJ2-3	16	TGCAGCGTGCGCGGGGGCGGGACGGCGCGCACAGATACGCAGTATTTT	CSVRGGGTARTDTQYF
.	.	TRBV24-1	TRBJ2-2	16	TGTGCCACCAGTGATTTGGGGACTGAAATCACCGGGGAGCTGTTTTTT	CATSDLGTEITGELFF
TRBD2	many	TRBV7-8	TRBJ2-3	16	TGTGCCAGCAGCCCAGCTACAGCGGGAGGATCAGATACGCAGTATTTT	CASSPATAGGSDTQYF
.	many	TRBV29-1	TRBJ2-3	11	TGCAGCGTTGTTTTCCGGGATACGCAGTATTTT	CSVVFRDTQYF
TRBD1	.	TRBV4-1	TRBJ2-7	14	TGCTCCAGCAGCCAACCCGGGACAGCCTACGAGCAGTACTTC	CSSSQPGTAYEQYF
TRBD1	.	TRBV6-5	TRBJ1-4	14	TGTGCCAGCAGTTATTACGACAGGGATGAAAAACTGTTTTTT	CASSYYDRDEKLFF
.	.	TRBV4-2	TRBJ2-3	13	TGTGCCAGCAGCCAGAAAGAGACAGATACGCAGTATTTT	CASSQKETDTQYF
TRBD2	.	TRBV6-2/TRBV6-3	TRBJ2-1	16	TGTGCCAGCAGAGACCGGACTAGCGGGTATTTGAATGAGCAGTTCTTC	CASRDRTSGYLNEQFF
.	.	TRBV11-2	TRBJ2-1	15	TGTGCCAGTAGACCCGAGGGGCTAACCTGCAATGAGCAGTTCTTC	CASRPEGLTCNEQFF
TRBD2	.	TRBV2	TRBJ2-7	14	TGTGCCAGTATACTAGCGTCTACTAAGGCCGAGCAGTACTTC	CASILASTKAEQYF
.	few	TRBV7-8	TRBJ1-5	15	TGTGCCAGCAGCTTAGCGGCAGGGCCAAATCAGCCCCAGCATTTT	CASSLAAGPNQPQHF
.	.	TRBV5-3	TRBJ1-4	16	TGTGCCAGCAGCTTGGGTAGGGGAGCTGAGGGCGAAAAACTGTTTTTT	CASSLGRGAEGEKLFF
TRBD2	.	TRBV12-3/TRBV12-4	TRBJ2-3	15	TGTGCCAGCAGAGGGACTAGCGGAAGCACAGATACGCAGTATTTT	CASRGTSGSTDTQYF
.	.	TRBV19	TRBJ1-1	12	TGTGCCAGTAGTATTGGGAGGGCTGAAGCTTTCTTT	CASSIGRAEAFF
.	few	TRBV10-3	TRBJ2-3	11	TGTGCCATCAGTGGCACAGATACGCAGTATTTT	CAISGTDTQYF
.	many	TRBV28	TRBJ1-1	13	TGTGCCAGCAGGGGGACATTCAACACTGAAGCTTTCTTT	CASRGTFNTEAFF
.	few	TRBV4-3	TRBJ2-7	16	TGCGCCAGCAGCCAAGATTGGGGCGGCCACTCCTACGAGCAGTACTTC	CASSQDWGGHSYEQYF